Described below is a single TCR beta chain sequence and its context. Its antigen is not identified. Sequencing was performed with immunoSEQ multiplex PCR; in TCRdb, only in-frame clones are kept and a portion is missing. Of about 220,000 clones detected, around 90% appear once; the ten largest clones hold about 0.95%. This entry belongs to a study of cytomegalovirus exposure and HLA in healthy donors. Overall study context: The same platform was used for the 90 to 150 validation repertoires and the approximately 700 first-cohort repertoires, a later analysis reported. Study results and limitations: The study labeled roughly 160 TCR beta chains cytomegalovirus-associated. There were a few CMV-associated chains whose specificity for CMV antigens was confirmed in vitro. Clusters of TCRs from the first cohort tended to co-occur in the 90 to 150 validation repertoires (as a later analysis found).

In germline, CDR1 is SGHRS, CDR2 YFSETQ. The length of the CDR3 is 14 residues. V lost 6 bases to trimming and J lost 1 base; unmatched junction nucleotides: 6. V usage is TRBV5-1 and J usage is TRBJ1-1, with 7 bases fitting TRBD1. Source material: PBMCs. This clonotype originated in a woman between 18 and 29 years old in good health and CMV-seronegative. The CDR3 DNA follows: TGCGCCAGCACTTTAGGGGGCGCGAACACTGAAGCTTTCTTT. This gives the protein CASTLGGANTEAFF.